This TCR beta chain was retrieved from a study of blood T cells in healthy people across ages (dated by TCRdb to about 2015). Study-level background: In model experiments, template switching captured roughly one uniquely barcoded TCR beta cDNA molecule for every two T cells. Using the same blood draw, the study looked at two additional independent replicas of 1 million unique cDNA reads for two donors, one aged 18 to 29 and the other aged 80 or older. The donors were divided into four age groups: young (average around 17 years), middle-aged (approximately 41), aged (around 59) and long-lived (82). Donors of different ages were randomly distributed across sequencing lanes to avoid experimental bias. Age-related changes in TCR beta repertoire diversity were measured in the study by deep sequencing normalized with unique cDNA molecular identifiers.

Libraries were constructed by 5' RACE. The sequencer was an Illumina HiSeq 2500. A second PCR of 7 to 11 cycles was performed with a sample-barcoded 5' primer and a J-beta primer mix. Each TCR beta cDNA molecule received a unique molecular identifier from a template-switch 5' adaptor carrying 12 random nucleotides. At least 3 million CDR3-containing paired-end reads were obtained from each sample. First-strand cDNA was synthesized from all RNA with the Mint cDNA synthesis kit, primed by a TRBC-specific oligonucleotide. All cDNA was treated with uracil-DNA glycosylase and then went through a first 18-cycle PCR with the universal primers M1SS and BC2_uni_R. The authors' analysis ran thus. Each sample was normalized by randomly selecting 1 million high-quality reads, each carrying a distinct molecular identifier. Instead of being binned into consensus sequences, reads with shared molecular identifiers were discarded. MiTCR, set to a Q25 quality threshold and the strictest error-elimination algorithm, was used for CDR3 identification, clonotype clustering and error correction. Lower-bound total TCR beta diversity was estimated with a nonparametric unseen species model using Euler transformation. TCRdb reprocessed the public reads (quality trimming at Q25 with fastp, clone calling with MiXCR) and kept in-frame beta chains. Rows with one shared CDR3 protein collapse into an entry with the most common genes and DNA. The V and J calls and clone size are TCRdb's, not the authors'. The sample data list more than 1 million distinct CDR3 sequences, and 45% of these were observed just once. The ten most abundant clones make up under 20% of the sample.

The study at large found these results: Because donor CMV infection status was unknown, age-related changes in expanded clonotypes were potentially confounded. Observed TCR beta diversity per million T cells fell roughly linearly with age, and a significant reduction was already apparent by age around 44. Conclusive comparison of naive and antigen-experienced compartments was prevented by the profiling of bulk unsorted PBMCs. The long-lived group showed more naive CD4+ T cells, fewer expanded clones and increased TCR diversity than the aged group, suggesting age selection. Total diversity estimates from one million sequenced T cells were considered lower bounds and underestimates. There was a strong correlation between observed TCR beta diversity and the percentage of naive T cells measured by flow cytometry.

The approximately 40 donors, aged roughly 6 to 90 years, were systemically healthy Caucasian individuals from Russia. Ten milliliters of peripheral blood were drawn from each donor into EDTA-treated Vacutainer tubes. PBMCs were isolated by Ficoll-Paque density-gradient centrifugation, with at least 7 million obtained per sample. Trizol reagent was used to extract total RNA from PBMCs, with at least 6 micrograms per sample. Naive CD45RAhigh/CD27high T cell percentages were measured by flow cytometry on a PBMC aliquot from every donor. As for this clonotype: No antigen is known for it. Within one base of it there is no much larger clone, and no base qualities were kept.

What was sequenced was blood. This clonotype originated in a woman aged 60-70 years in good health.

The DNA sequence is TGTGCCAGCAGCGATCCCTATCTAGCGGGAGGGCCCATTTCTGGGCAGTTCTTC. The resulting protein is CASSDPYLAGGPISGQFF. The chain uses TRBV2 and TRBJ2-1, and 12 bases in between align with TRBD2. From the cysteine up to the phenylalanine, the CDR3 has a length of 18 residues. The read is trimmed to its CDR3 DNA, 54 bases read in frame from base 1. The germline V gene supplies CDR1 SNHLY and CDR2 FYNNEI. V ends up 6 bases short and J 12 bases short, with an unmatched junction base count of 21.